The 18 T cell receptor beta chains presented below share a single source sample, sequenced in a study of blood T cell repertoires in COVID-19. Sequencing was performed with immunoSEQ multiplex PCR; in TCRdb, only in-frame clones are kept and a portion is missing. The profile shows hundreds of thousands of clones, around nine tenths of them singletons. The sequenced sample was peripheral blood. The receptors shown here come from a woman in her fifties or sixties with acute or convalescent COVID-19.

This chain joins TRBV6-5 and TRBJ1-5; D is ambiguous. The length of the CDR3 is 12 residues. CDR1 is MNHEY, CDR2 SVGAGI, per germline. The V end was cut by 7 bases, the J end by 7 bases, with 11 bases between. Here the CDR3 DNA reads TGTGCCAGCACCGCCCGGGGACAGCCCCAGCATTTT. Protein: CASTARGQPQHF.

V and J are TRBV4-2 and TRBJ1-6; 9 positions agree with TRBD1. Germline V CDR1 and CDR2: LGHNA, YNFKEQ. The CDR3 is made up of 17 amino acids. Trimming cost V 1 base and J 7 bases; bases outside gene matches: 8. The CDR3 DNA reads TGTGCCAGCAGCCAAGGCCTCTTACAGGGGGCCAATTCACCCCTCCACTTT. As protein: CASSQGLLQGANSPLHF.

The rearrangement links TRBV7-2 to TRBJ1-6, with TRBD1 matching 8 bases. The CDR3 totals 16 residues. The ends lost 2 bases at V and 9 bases at J; junction bases unmatched: 9. CDR1 is SGHTA, CDR2 FQGNSA, per germline. Here the CDR3 reads CASSLSGQGFSSPLHF. For the CDR3, the DNA is TGTGCCAGCAGCTTAAGCGGACAGGGATTCTCTTCACCCCTCCACTTT.

The J gene is TRBJ1-3, the V gene TRBV2, with D uncertain. The V and J ends lost 5 bases and 0 bases respectively, with 8 bases between them. The CDR3 has 14 amino acids. Looked up from germline, CDR1 is SNHLY and CDR2 is FYNNEI. The CDR3 loop is CASSQVVSGNTIYF. The CDR3 region has the DNA TGTGCCAGCAGTCAGGTGGTCTCTGGAAACACCATATATTTT.

This chain connects TRBV5-1 to TRBJ2-1; a possible D gene is TRBD2 (6 bases). The germline V and J ends were trimmed by 1 base and 6 bases, with 11 bases remaining between them. Germline lookup yields CDR1 SGHRS and CDR2 YFSETQ. The CDR3 has 14 amino acids. The CDR3 spells CASSLWVGGNEQFF. In nucleotides, the CDR3 is TGCGCCAGCAGCTTGTGGGTCGGGGGCAATGAGCAGTTCTTC.

The chain carries TRBV24-1 and TRBJ1-6; 8 bases map to TRBD1. The ends lost 6 bases at V and 11 bases at J; junction bases unmatched: 5. CDR3 length: 13 residues. Germline CDR1 and CDR2: KGHDR and SFDVKD. CDR3 region: CATSSSGGTPLHF. The CDR3 region has the DNA TGTGCCACCAGTTCCTCAGGGGGCACACCCCTCCACTTT.

As concerns this clone: Other DNA sequences of this sample code for an identical CDR3. The chain recombines TRBV3-1 (or the pseudogene TRBV3-2) with TRBJ2-2; 7 bases match TRBD2. The trim removed 4 bases at V and 1 base at J, leaving 0 bases unmatched. Looked up from germline, CDR1 is LGHDT and CDR2 is YNNKEL (reference sequence). This CDR3 contains 14 residues. This CDR3 is CASSRGGNTGELFF. DNA for the CDR3: TGTGCCAGCAGCCGCGGGGGGAACACCGGGGAGCTGTTTTTT.

The rearrangement links TRBV7-2 to TRBJ2-7; 8 bases are a match to TRBD2. The germline V gene has CDR1 SGHTA and CDR2 FQGNSA. The J segment lost 5 bases and the V segment lost 5 bases, leaving 8 bases of the junction unmatched. CDR3 size: 14 residues. The CDR3 sequence: CASSPRTSRDEQYF. Written as DNA, the CDR3 is TGTGCCAGCAGCCCGAGGACTAGCCGTGACGAGCAGTACTTC.

The gene calls are TRBV7-9 and TRBJ2-7, with TRBD2 matching over 12 bases. This CDR3 spans 13 amino acids. The germline V gene has CDR1 SEHNR and CDR2 FQNEAQ (reference sequence). The J segment lost 4 bases and the V segment lost 10 bases, leaving 5 bases of the junction unmatched. The CDR3 here is CAIPTSGGYEQYF. The CDR3 coding sequence is TGTGCCATCCCGACTAGCGGGGGATACGAGCAGTACTTC.

This chain joins TRBV19 and TRBJ2-3; TRBD2 matches 8 bases. This CDR3 spans 16 amino acids. Germline CDR1 is LNHDA and CDR2 is SQIVND (reference sequence). Germline trimming cut 3 bases from V and 2 bases from J; bases unmatched to any gene: 7. In DNA form, the CDR3 reads TGTGCCAGTAGTATGAGAAGCGGGGGCCTCACAGATACGCAGTATTTT. Protein product: CASSMRSGGLTDTQYF.

The V and J genes are TRBV6-2 or TRBV6-3 and TRBJ2-7; D possibly corresponds to TRBD2 (5 bases). Germline loops: CDR1 MNHEY, CDR2 SVGEGT. The V gene lost 5 bases and the J gene lost 0 bases, with 20 bases spanning the gap. This CDR3 is built from 17 residues. CDR3 in DNA: TGTGCCAGCAGTCACCACCCGGGAACGATCTTCTCCTACGAGCAGTACTTC. This sequence encodes CASSHHPGTIFSYEQYF.

This rearrangement joins TRBV5-1 to TRBJ1-4; 11 nucleotides agree with TRBD1. This CDR3 is 15 amino acids long. CDR1 SGHRS and CDR2 YFSETQ come from the germline V gene. V shed 3 bases and J 7 bases; nucleotides not matched to a gene: 5. The DNA for the CDR3 is TGCGCCAGCAGCTCTGGAGGACAGGGGGCTGAAAAACTGTTTTTT. It codes for CASSSGGQGAEKLFF.

CDR3 sequence (DNA): TGCAGCGTTCGAGGAGCGGAATCCTACAATGAGCAGTTCTTC. Translated: CSVRGAESYNEQFF. J is TRBJ2-1 and V is TRBV29-1; the D gene is possibly TRBD2 (5 bases). Looked up from germline, CDR1 is SQVTM and CDR2 is ANQGSEA. The CDR3 has 14 residues. V was shortened by 5 bases and J by 1 base, with 12 bases between the two germline ends.

This clone was counted a single time. The chain uses TRBV4-1 and TRBJ2-1; unclear D gene. Trimming cost V 1 base and J 6 bases, with 7 bases left between them. Looked up from germline, CDR1 is MGHRA and CDR2 is YSYEKL. This CDR3 is built from 13 residues. The CDR3 DNA reads TGCGCCAGCAGCCAAGGTCAGTTCAATGAGCAGTTCTTC. It specifies CASSQGQFNEQFF.

V and J are TRBV7-3 and TRBJ2-5; 8 positions agree with TRBD1. The germline V gene has CDR1 SGHTA and CDR2 FQGTGA. The CDR3 loop spans 15 amino acids. V was pared by 4 bases and J by 7 bases, with 11 bases of the junction left unmatched. The CDR3 bases are TGTGCCAGCAGCTCAAACGCCGACAGGGGTGGGACCCAGTACTTC. This codes for CASSSNADRGGTQYF.

J is TRBJ2-6 and V is TRBV18; D perhaps matches TRBD1 (5 bases). V was pared by 3 bases and J by 6 bases, with 9 bases between. The germline V gene encodes CDR1 KGHSH and CDR2 LQKENI. This CDR3 has 14 amino acids. This CDR3 is CASSPQGSANVLTF. Written as DNA, the CDR3 is TGTGCCAGCTCACCCCAGGGTTCGGCCAACGTCCTGACTTTC.

The CDR3 region has the DNA TGTGCCAGCAGACGGGGGGGCCTCATCATGAACACTGAAGCTTTCTTT. It translates to CASRRGGLIMNTEAFF. The gene calls are TRBV11-1 and TRBJ1-1; TRBD1 is a possible D gene (6 bases). V was trimmed by 6 bases and J by 0 bases, leaving 17 bases between them. The CDR3 runs 16 residues. Germline-derived CDR1 and CDR2 are SGHAT and FQDESV (reference sequence).

This sequence joins TRBV7-9 and TRBJ1-4; D gene uncertain. The ends were cut back, 0 bases at V and 8 bases at J, with 16 bases in the middle. CDR1 is SEHNR, CDR2 FQNEAQ, per germline (reference sequence). CDR3 length equals 16 residues. CDR3 sequence reads: CASSLAESRPGEKLFF. CDR3 DNA sequence: TGTGCCAGCAGCTTAGCGGAATCGAGGCCCGGCGAAAAACTGTTTTTT.